This T cell receptor (beta chain) was captured in a study of identical twins' blood T cells. V was pared by 4 bases and J by 10 bases, with 13 bases between. This CDR3 contains 12 residues. Points on this clonotype: Its antigen remains unidentified.

Overall study findings and caveats: Abundant TCRbeta CDR3s overlapped more between twins than with unrelated donors. Twin repertoire similarity may partly reflect shared environment.

TCR cDNA libraries were made from RNA using a previously described, modified protocol. TCRdb ran MiXCR on the 5' RACE reads and lists one entry per CDR3 protein. The sample consists of roughly 380,000 distinct CDR3 sequences, over 25% of them appearing once. The source of this sequence is a woman aged 18-50 years in good health. This chain uses TRBV12-3 or TRBV12-4 with TRBJ1-1; D is undetermined. What was sequenced was PBMCs. Here the CDR3 reads CASSYWSRGAFF. The DNA for the CDR3 is TGTGCCAGCAGTTATTGGAGCCGTGGAGCTTTCTTT.